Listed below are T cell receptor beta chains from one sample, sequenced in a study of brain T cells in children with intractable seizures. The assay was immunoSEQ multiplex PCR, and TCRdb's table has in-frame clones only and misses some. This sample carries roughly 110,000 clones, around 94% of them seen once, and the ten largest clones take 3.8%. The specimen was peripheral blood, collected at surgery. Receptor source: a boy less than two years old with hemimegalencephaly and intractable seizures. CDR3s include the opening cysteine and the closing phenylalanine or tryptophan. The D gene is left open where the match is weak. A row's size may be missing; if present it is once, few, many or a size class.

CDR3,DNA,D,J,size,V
CASTPRPGTGFTEAFF,TGTGCCAGCACCCCCCGCCCCGGGACAGGGTTCACTGAAGCTTTCTTT,TRBD1,TRBJ1-1,-,TRBV5-4
CASSQNRGQAGTYEQYF,TGTGCCAGCAGCCAAAATAGGGGTCAAGCGGGCACCTACGAGCAGTACTTC,-,TRBJ2-7,-,TRBV3-1/TRBV3-2
CASRVGTSGFYNEQFF,TGTGCCAGCAGGGTCGGGACTAGCGGCTTTTACAATGAGCAGTTCTTC,TRBD2,TRBJ2-1,-,TRBV27
CASSEGDRGHNEQFF,TGTGCCAGCAGTGAAGGGGACAGGGGGCACAATGAGCAGTTCTTC,TRBD1,TRBJ2-1,-,TRBV6-1
CAISLQGVGEQYF,TGTGCCATCAGCCTACAGGGAGTTGGCGAGCAGTACTTC,-,TRBJ2-7,-,TRBV10-3
CASSFGEGYEQYF,TGTGCCAGCAGCTTTGGTGAGGGCTACGAGCAGTACTTC,-,TRBJ2-7,-,TRBV5-5
CASKDGWSEQYF,TGTGCCAGCAAAGATGGCTGGAGCGAGCAGTACTTC,-,TRBJ2-7,-,TRBV28
CASRGSSSYEQYF,TGTGCCAGCCGGGGCTCGAGCTCCTACGAGCAGTACTTC,-,TRBJ2-7,-,TRBV3-1/TRBV3-2
CASSTLTGIMSQDYEQYF,TGTGCCAGCAGTACCTTGACAGGGATTATGAGTCAGGACTACGAGCAGTACTTC,TRBD1,TRBJ2-7,-,TRBV28
CASSYSIGTGTDTQYF,TGTGCCAGCAGTTACTCGATCGGTACGGGAACAGATACGCAGTATTTT,-,TRBJ2-3,-,TRBV6-5
CASSSSHLVIGPQRDGYTF,TGTGCCAGCAGTTCCTCTCATCTGGTGATCGGCCCTCAAAGAGATGGCTACACCTTC,-,TRBJ1-2,-,TRBV27
CASSHPGRTGELFF,TGCGCCAGCAGCCACCCGGGACGGACCGGGGAGCTGTTTTTT,-,TRBJ2-2,-,TRBV4-1
CASSLGVGELFF,TGTGCCAGCAGCCTAGGCGTCGGGGAGCTGTTTTTT,-,TRBJ2-2,-,TRBV11-2
CASSHPTSGSYNEQFF,TGTGCCAGCAGTCACCCAACTAGCGGGAGCTACAATGAGCAGTTCTTC,TRBD2,TRBJ2-1,-,TRBV6-6
CASSLLTGNTEAFF,TGTGCCAGCAGTTTACTGACGGGAAACACTGAAGCTTTCTTT,-,TRBJ1-1,-,TRBV28
CASSADLFYEQYF,TGTGCCAGCAGTGCCGATCTATTCTACGAGCAGTACTTC,-,TRBJ2-7,-,TRBV28
CASGPGQGVLGYTF,TGTGCTAGTGGCCCCGGACAGGGGGTGTTAGGCTACACCTTC,TRBD1,TRBJ1-2,once,TRBV12-5
CASSQDRNTGELFF,TGCGCCAGCAGCCAAGACAGGAACACCGGGGAGCTGTTTTTT,-,TRBJ2-2,-,TRBV4-1
CASSLVTGGGNEQFF,TGTGCCAGCAGCTTGGTTACCGGGGGAGGCAATGAGCAGTTCTTC,-,TRBJ2-1,-,TRBV5-6